This is a list of T cell receptor beta chains from one sample in a study of beta chain features in type 1 diabetes. Sequenced by immunoSEQ multiplex PCR; TCRdb stores in-frame clones only, minus some. The table includes hundreds of thousands of clones, roughly 17% detected once. The sequenced sample was naive CD4+ T cells from blood. These TCRs come from a woman under 30 in good health. The CDR3 runs from the conserved cysteine through the conserved F or W. Each record gives: CDR3 DNA, CDR3 protein, V gene, J gene, clone size, D gene. D genes are given only for firm matches. A row's size may be missing; if present it is once, few, many or a size class.

TGTGCCAGCAGTTTGGTGGGACAGGGGGCGTACGAGCAGTACTTC	CASSLVGQGAYEQYF	TRBV27	TRBJ2-7	.	TRBD1
TGTGCCAGCAGCTCCCTAGGGGCCGACGGTGGCTACACCTTC	CASSSLGADGGYTF	TRBV13	TRBJ1-2	.	.
TGTGCCAGCAGTTTGGGCGGAAGCTCCTACGAGCAGTACTTC	CASSLGGSSYEQYF	TRBV28	TRBJ2-7	.	.
TGTGCCAGCAGCTTAATTCCTAGCGCGCAGTTCTTC	CASSLIPSAQFF	TRBV7-2	TRBJ2-1	.	.
TGTGCCAGCAGTGAAATGGACAGGTCGTACTATGGCTACACCTTC	CASSEMDRSYYGYTF	TRBV6-1	TRBJ1-2	.	TRBD1
TGTGCCAGCAGTGAGGGGGGCGGTCAGCCCCAGCATTTT	CASSEGGGQPQHF	TRBV2	TRBJ1-5	.	.
TGTGCCAGCAGCCGGGGACTACCACTCTCCACCGGGGAGCTGTTTTTT	CASSRGLPLSTGELFF	TRBV19	TRBJ2-2	.	TRBD2
TGTGCCAGCATCGGGCTTCGCGCGGGAGCCACAGATACGCAGTATTTT	CASIGLRAGATDTQYF	TRBV28	TRBJ2-3	few	TRBD2
TGTGCCAGCAGCTTAGGCGAGGAGTACGAGCAGTACTTC	CASSLGEEYEQYF	TRBV11-3	TRBJ2-7	.	.
TGTGCCAGCAGTTTATCCCCGGGGGCGGTGGGGACCCAGTACTTC	CASSLSPGAVGTQYF	TRBV28	TRBJ2-5	.	.
TGCGCCAGCAGCTTGGACTCTGGAAACACCATATATTTT	CASSLDSGNTIYF	TRBV5-1	TRBJ1-3	few	.
TGTGCCAGCAGCCAACTAGCGGGATCCTACGAGCAGTACTTC	CASSQLAGSYEQYF	TRBV7-9	TRBJ2-7	.	TRBD2
TGTGCCAGCAGCTTAGGGGGGTCTGGGGCCAACGTCCTGACTTTC	CASSLGGSGANVLTF	TRBV11-2	TRBJ2-6	few	.
TGTGCCAGCAGCTTATCCGGGAGTGCCGGGACCCAGTACTTC	CASSLSGSAGTQYF	TRBV7-2	TRBJ2-5	.	.